This TCR beta chain emerged from a study of cytomegalovirus exposure and HLA in healthy donors. In the study overall: Researchers found that more than 70% of 398 genotyped donors fell within the Caucasian-associated ancestry cluster.

Vbeta (60) and Jbeta (13) primers were used in the PCR. TCRdb's table, derived via immunoSEQ multiplex PCR, lists solely in-frame clones and lacks some. The data show about 180,000 clones, around 80% seen once. The CDR3 extends over 14 amino acids. CDR1 and CDR2 (germline): LNHDA, SQIVND (reference sequence). Trimming stripped 7 bases from V and 8 bases from J, with 15 bases between. Sequenced: PBMCs. The source of this sequence is a woman aged 30 to 39 in good health and CMV-seronegative. The chain is built from TRBV19 and TRBJ1-6; tentative D call: TRBD1 (6 bases). The CDR3 reads CASNVGAVDSPLHF. The CDR3 DNA reads as TGTGCCAGTAACGTGGGGGCGGTGGATTCACCCCTCCACTTT.